A single sample gave rise to the 27 T cell receptor beta chains below, sequenced in a study of Tregs in tolerant kidney transplant recipients. Mixed chimerism was transient after nonmyeloablative marrow transplants from related graft donors. Repertoires were generated with immunoSEQ multiplex PCR, while TCRdb's copy carries only in-frame clones and drops some. The table shows 55,000 to 75,000 clones, with approximately 87% occurring only once. The sequencing used CD4+ T cells from blood (PBMCs), collected 6 months after the transplant. These receptor sequences come from a human patient who received a combined kidney and bone marrow transplant. Some T cells may be provided by the graft donor.

Concerning this clone itself: Other DNA sequences in the sample encode the same CDR3. This sequence joins TRBV5-1 and TRBJ2-2, with D unresolved. Between the trimmed V and J ends, which lost 6 bases and 2 bases, there was a span of 2 bases. Looked up from germline, CDR1 is SGHRS and CDR2 is YFSETQ. The length of the CDR3 is 11 residues. The CDR3, as DNA: TGCGCCAGCACTAACACCGGGGAGCTGTTTTTT. Translated: CASTNTGELFF. Full variable domain (missing parts from reference TRBV5-1 and TRBJ2-2): KAGVTQTPRYLIKTRGQQVTLSCSPISGHRSVSWYQQTPGQGLQFLFEYFSETQRNKGNFPGRFSGRQFSNSRSEMNVSTLELGDSALYLCASTNTGELFFGEGSRLTVL.

The gene calls are TRBV2 and TRBJ1-5, with no clear D. Germline assignment: CDR1 SNHLY and CDR2 FYNNEI. This CDR3 has 12 amino acids. V was shortened by 7 bases and J by 9 bases, with 13 bases between the two germline ends. CDR3 coding DNA: TGTGCCAGCAAAGGGCGGGAGAGGCCCCAGCATTTT. Translated: CASKGRERPQHF.

The chain carries TRBV18 and TRBJ2-3; weak D call: TRBD1 (6 bases). This CDR3 is built from 16 residues. The V end was cut by 3 bases, the J end by 4 bases, with 17 bases between. Germline-derived CDR1 and CDR2 are KGHSH and LQKENI. The CDR3 loop is CASSPVNRAGADTQYF. The CDR3 nucleotides are TGTGCCAGCTCACCGGTGAACAGGGCGGGCGCAGATACGCAGTATTTT.

The chain carries TRBV5-5 and TRBJ2-1, with D possibly matching TRBD2 (5 bases). V lost 0 bases and J 0 bases, leaving 7 bases between the germline ends. Germline CDR1 SGHKS, CDR2 YYEKEE (reference sequence). CDR3 size: 15 residues. Here the CDR3 DNA reads TGTGCCAGCAGCTTGGGAGGGAGCTCCTACAATGAGCAGTTCTTC. Translating gives CASSLGGSSYNEQFF.

The genes are TRBV6-5 and TRBJ1-1; TRBD1 matches 10 bases. Looked up from germline, CDR1 is MNHEY and CDR2 is SVGAGI. This CDR3 is built from 14 residues. V was clipped by 5 bases and J by 7 bases; unmatched bases: 7. Here the CDR3 reads CASSPDRGQDEAFF. The CDR3, as DNA: TGTGCCAGCAGTCCTGACAGGGGGCAGGATGAAGCTTTCTTT.

V gene TRBV4-2 combines with J gene TRBJ2-1; TRBD2 agrees at 9 bases. V shed 3 bases and J 3 bases; nucleotides not matched to a gene: 9. CDR3 length: 17 residues. Germline V lookup: CDR1 LGHNA, CDR2 YNFKEQ. In nucleotides, the CDR3 is TGTGCCAGCAGCCAGGTCTCGCGGGGGGGAATCTACAATGAGCAGTTCTTC. It codes for CASSQVSRGGIYNEQFF.

Remarks on this clone: The germline gene is not matched at one end of the junction; a read error may be the cause. Other DNA sequences in the sample encode the same CDR3. This chain joins TRBV6-5 and TRBJ1-6; possible D gene TRBD1, 6 bases. The CDR3 loop spans 14 amino acids. The germline V gene has CDR1 MNHEY and CDR2 SVGAGI. CDR3 coding DNA: TGTGCCAGCAGCTGGACAGTTTATAATTCCCCCCTCCACTTT. It yields the protein CASSWTVYNSPLHF.

The chain links TRBV6-1 to TRBJ2-7; perhaps TRBD2 as D (6 bases). Germline CDR1 is MNHNS and CDR2 is SASEGT. V shed 7 bases and J shed 0 bases, with 13 bases lying between them. The CDR3 consists of 14 residues. The CDR3 nucleotides read TGTGCCAGCAAAGGGACTGTAAGCTCCTACGAGCAGTACTTC. Translating it yields CASKGTVSSYEQYF.

This clone was recorded once. The chain employs TRBV7-2 and TRBJ1-1; D is possibly TRBD1 (5 bases). This CDR3 is built from 14 residues. Deletions cut 5 bases from V and 4 bases from J, with 14 bases between. CDR1 is SGHTA, CDR2 FQGNSA, per germline. The CDR3, as DNA: TGTGCCAGCAGCCCCCAGGGAAGTAGCACTGAAGCTTTCTTT. This sequence encodes CASSPQGSSTEAFF.

The rearrangement links TRBV19 to TRBJ2-7; 8 nucleotides line up with TRBD2. After removal of 5 bases from V and 4 bases from J, the junction contained 4 bases not matched to a gene. The germline CDR1 and CDR2 sequences are LNHDA and SQIVND (reference sequence). The CDR3 contains 13 residues. In nucleotides, the CDR3 is TGTGCCAGTAGTTCCGGGACTAGGTACGAGCAGTACTTC. Protein sequence: CASSSGTRYEQYF. The full variable domain, completed using reference TRBV19 and TRBJ2-7, is DGGITQSPKYLFRKEGQNVTLSCEQNLNHDAMYWYRQDPGQGLRLIYYSQIVNDFQKGDIAEGYSVSREKKESFPLTVTSAQKNPTAFYLCASSSGTRYEQYFGPGTRLTVT.

The chain combines TRBV4-2 with TRBJ2-7; 10 nucleotides agree with TRBD2. This CDR3 spans 16 amino acids. CDR1 is LGHNA and CDR2 is YNFKEQ in the germline V gene. Trimming took 3 bases from V and 1 from J; bases not matched to a gene: 6. The CDR3 sequence: CASSHSSGGYSYEQYF. DNA of the CDR3: TGTGCCAGCAGCCACTCTAGCGGGGGCTATTCCTACGAGCAGTACTTC.

The chain joins TRBV4-3 to TRBJ1-1; D remains unclear. CDR1 LGHNA and CDR2 YSLEER come from the germline V gene. The CDR3 consists of 16 residues. With 1 base removed from V and 1 base from J, the gap between germline ends came to 13 bases. The CDR3 DNA reads as TGCGCCAGCAGCCAAGGATACTATTCGACGAACACTGAAGCTTTCTTT. It translates to CASSQGYYSTNTEAFF.

This clone has a single count. The chain carries TRBV4-2 and TRBJ2-7; 7 nucleotides line up with TRBD1. Germline CDR1 reads LGHNA; CDR2 reads YNFKEQ. After removal of 4 bases from V and 4 bases from J, the junction contained 13 bases not matched to a gene. The CDR3 runs to 16 residues. Here the CDR3 DNA reads TGTGCCAGCAGCCTTATCAACAGGGGTTTGATGTACGAGCAGTACTTC. Encoded protein: CASSLINRGLMYEQYF.

J is TRBJ2-1 and V is TRBV19; 7 bases are a match to TRBD1. Germline CDR1 reads LNHDA; CDR2 reads SQIVND (reference sequence). The CDR3 consists of 14 residues. Unmatched junction bases numbered 9, after V lost 4 bases and J lost 9 bases. The CDR3 DNA reads TGTGCCAGTAGTAAGGAGCGACAGGGTTTTGAGCAGTTCTTC. It specifies CASSKERQGFEQFF. Variable domain in full (rest from reference TRBV19 and TRBJ2-1): DGGITQSPKYLFRKEGQNVTLSCEQNLNHDAMYWYRQDPGQGLRLIYYSQIVNDFQKGDIAEGYSVSREKKESFPLTVTSAQKNPTAFYLCASSKERQGFEQFFGPGTRLTVL.

The chain is built from TRBV27 and TRBJ1-2; 8 positions match TRBD1. Germline V gene data show CDR1 as MNHEY and CDR2 as SMNVEV (reference sequence). With V trimmed by 4 bases and J by 8 bases, 6 bases remained unmatched. The CDR3 runs to 13 residues. CDR3 amino acids: CASSSGQGRGYTF. CDR3 coding DNA: TGTGCCAGCAGTTCCGGACAGGGTAGGGGCTACACCTTC.

The CDR3: CASSRTGGRNEQFF. CDR3 in DNA: TGTGCCAGCAGCAGGACAGGGGGGCGGAATGAGCAGTTCTTC. The chain recombines TRBV7-3 with TRBJ2-1; 10 positions agree with TRBD1. The CDR3 is made up of 14 amino acids. V dropped 5 bases and J dropped 7; count of bases not matched to a gene: 5. CDR1 SGHTA and CDR2 FQGTGA come from the germline V gene.

This clone was detected a few times. The chain joins TRBV5-4 to TRBJ2-3; 13 bases are shared with TRBD2. V gave up 0 bases and J gave up 4 bases; unmatched junction bases: 5. From germline, CDR1 is SGHNT and CDR2 YYREEE (reference sequence). The CDR3 is 17 residues long. The CDR3 nucleotides read TGTGCCAGCAGCTTGGAACTAGCGGGGGGGCCCGCAGATACGCAGTATTTT. Translating it yields CASSLELAGGPADTQYF.

The chain employs TRBV5-1 and TRBJ2-1; TRBD2 might be the D (6 bases). Germline CDR1 reads SGHRS; CDR2 reads YFSETQ. V lost 4 bases, J lost 6 bases, and 11 bases lay in between. There are 13 residues in the CDR3. Here the CDR3 reads CASSRLVFNEQFF. CDR3 DNA sequence: TGCGCCAGCAGCAGACTAGTTTTCAATGAGCAGTTCTTC.

The chain carries TRBV6-6 and TRBJ1-3; weak D call: TRBD1 (5 bases). The CDR3 runs 15 residues. V was trimmed by 0 bases and J by 4 bases, leaving 10 bases between them. CDR1 is MNHNY and CDR2 is SVGAGI in the germline V gene (reference sequence). CDR3 in amino acids: CASSYSSRAGNTIYF. The CDR3 DNA follows: TGTGCCAGCAGTTACTCGAGCAGGGCCGGAAACACCATATATTTT.

In its sample, this clone is medium-sized (0.01 to 0.1%). The chain carries TRBV2 and TRBJ1-1; no clear D gene. The V gene lost 7 bases and the J gene lost 2 bases, with 8 bases spanning the gap. The CDR3 spans 12 residues. Per the germline V gene, CDR1 is SNHLY and CDR2 is FYNNEI. In nucleotides, the CDR3 is TGTGCCAGCACTTACGGTAACACTGAAGCTTTCTTT. Residues: CASTYGNTEAFF.

The sample holds a few counts of this clone. The V and J genes are TRBV6-4 and TRBJ2-3; TRBD1 might be the D (5 bases). Germline CDR1 MRHNA, CDR2 SNTAGT. The CDR3 is made up of 14 amino acids. The ends were cut back, 2 bases at V and 3 bases at J, with 9 bases in the middle. The CDR3 DNA is TGTGCCAGCAGTGACCAGGGCATTACAGATACGCAGTATTTT. Its translation: CASSDQGITDTQYF.

The V gene is TRBV4-2, the J gene TRBJ1-6; unclear D gene. Per germline, CDR1 LGHNA and CDR2 YNFKEQ. V lost 0 bases and J 9 bases, leaving 12 bases between the germline ends. The CDR3 runs to 15 residues. CDR3 nucleotides: TGTGCCAGCAGCCAAGAGGCGAGGATAGGTTCACCCCTCCACTTT. It codes for CASSQEARIGSPLHF.

The V and J genes are TRBV30 and TRBJ1-4, with TRBD1 matching over 9 bases. CDR1 and CDR2 from the germline V gene are GTSNPN and SVGIG (reference sequence). The V segment lost 1 base and the J segment 7 bases; nucleotides outside the gene matches: 4. The CDR3 has 14 amino acids. The CDR3 region is CAWSDGTGLEKLFF. DNA for the CDR3: TGTGCCTGGAGTGATGGGACAGGGCTTGAAAAACTGTTTTTT.

This chain joins TRBV7-3 and TRBJ2-6; D possibly corresponds to TRBD2 (6 bases). V lost 5 bases and J lost 1, with 9 bases in between. Germline loops: CDR1 SGHTA, CDR2 FQGTGA. CDR3 length: 15 residues. CDR3 amino acids: CASSNRGSGANVLTF. The CDR3 coding sequence is TGTGCCAGCAGCAACCGGGGGTCTGGGGCCAACGTCCTGACTTTC. Supplemented by reference TRBV7-3 and TRBJ2-6, the full variable domain reads GAGVSQTPSNKVTEKGKYVELRCDPISGHTALYWYRQSLGQGPEFLIYFQGTGAADDSGLPNDRFFAVRPEGSVSTLKIQRTERGDSAVYLCASSNRGSGANVLTFGAGSRLTVL.

J is TRBJ1-2 and V is TRBV7-2; TRBD1 agrees at 9 bases. The CDR3 consists of 13 residues. Per germline, CDR1 SGHTA and CDR2 FQGNSA. Trimming at V came to 5 bases and at J to 7 bases, leaving 5 bases not matched to a gene. The CDR3 DNA reads TGTGCCAGCAGCACAGGGACAGGGTCTGGCTACACCTTC. It codes for CASSTGTGSGYTF.

This sequence joins TRBV7-2 and TRBJ2-5, with D possibly matching TRBD2 (5 bases). Between the trimmed V and J ends, which lost 5 bases and 4 bases, there was a span of 14 bases. CDR1 is SGHTA, CDR2 FQGNSA, per germline. This CDR3 is built from 14 residues. This CDR3 reads CASSRPGFPETQYF. The CDR3 DNA is TGTGCCAGCAGCCGGCCGGGATTTCCAGAGACCCAGTACTTC. The variable domain in full, completed from reference TRBV7-2 and TRBJ2-5, reads GAGVSQSPSNKVTEKGKDVELRCDPISGHTALYWYRQSLGQGLEFLIYFQGNSAPDKSGLPSDRFSAERTGGSVSTLTIQRTQQEDSAVYLCASSRPGFPETQYFGPGTRLLVL.

V gene TRBV4-1 combines with J gene TRBJ2-5; 15 bases match TRBD2. Losses at the gene ends were 2 bases for V and 1 base for J; bases not matched to a gene: 8. In germline, CDR1 is MGHRA, CDR2 YSYEKL. This CDR3 spans 19 amino acids. The CDR3 sequence is CASSQSRGLAGGIQETQYF. DNA of the CDR3: TGCGCCAGCAGCCAAAGCCGCGGACTAGCGGGGGGGATCCAAGAGACCCAGTACTTC.